This T cell receptor beta chain stems from a study of T cell changes during pregnancy in multiple sclerosis. Some clones are missing from TCRdb's copy, which holds only in-frame ones; the method was immunoSEQ multiplex PCR. The sample includes approximately 40,000 clones, 70% to 90% of them seen just once. The CDR3 totals 13 residues. Sequencing was performed on CD8+ T cells from peripheral blood mononuclear cells, taken in the third trimester of pregnancy. The TCR sequence derives from a female donor with multiple sclerosis, enrolled in a pregnancy study. The chain has TRBV21-1 and TRBJ1-1; the table's D call TRBD1 went unverified against the DNA. TRBV21-1 is recorded as a pseudogene. CDR3 amino acids: CASSLGQPPEAFF. In DNA form, the CDR3 reads TGTGCCAGCAGCCTGGGACAACCTCCTGAAGCTTTCTTT.